The 6 T cell receptor beta chains listed next were all sequenced from one sample in a study of metastatic and nonmetastatic thyroid tumors. No treatment of any kind had been given to any patient before thyroid surgery. Through MiXCR, TCRdb re-clonotyped the PCR reads. The sample lists 25,000 to 35,000 clones; roughly 29% were seen once. Material for sequencing was blood. The source is a female donor with papillary thyroid cancer or a benign thyroid nodule (not recorded which). Some clones in this sample may be carry-over from other donors' samples.

A remark on this clone: One end of the junction fails to match germline, which may point to a read error. The chain has TRBV5-5 and TRBJ2-2, with 7 nucleotides matching TRBD2. In germline, CDR1 is SGHKS, CDR2 YYEKEE (reference sequence). The CDR3 has 16 amino acids. The CDR3 DNA follows: TGTGCCAGCAGCCTTGGGGGGGACTACCTGACCGTGGAGCTGTTTTTT. This codes for CASSLGGDYLTVELFF.

This clone was counted a few times. The CDR3 is CASRNSIAREQFF. In DNA form, the CDR3 reads TGTGCCAGCAGGAACTCTATAGCGCGAGAGCAGTTCTTC. The V gene is TRBV2, the J gene TRBJ2-1; a possible D gene is TRBD2 (5 bases). CDR3 length: 13 amino acids. With 6 bases removed from V and 10 bases from J, the gap between germline ends came to 16 bases. Germline lookup yields CDR1 SNHLY and CDR2 FYNNEI.

This clone came up a few times. The V call is TRBV6-5, the J call TRBJ1-2, with a tentative D call TRBD1 (5 bases). V lost 0 bases and J lost 4, with 6 bases in between. This CDR3 has 13 amino acids. Germline CDR1 and CDR2: MNHEY and SVGAGI. As DNA, the CDR3 is TGTGCCAGCAGTTACTCGACAGCCTATGGCTACACCTTC. This sequence encodes CASSYSTAYGYTF.

This clone was picked up many times. This chain uses TRBV5-1 with TRBJ2-3; D is perhaps TRBD1 (6 bases). This CDR3 region has 14 residues. Looked up from germline, CDR1 is SGHRS and CDR2 is YFSETQ. The V gene lost 4 bases and the J gene lost 6 bases, with 15 bases spanning the gap. Here the CDR3 reads CASSLERTVDTQYF. The CDR3, as DNA: TGCGCCAGCAGCCTAGAACGGACAGTTGATACGCAGTATTTT.

V usage is TRBV6-5 and J usage is TRBJ2-2; D possibly corresponds to TRBD2 (7 bases). CDR1 and CDR2 (germline): MNHEY, SVGAGI. Trimming left V 0 bases short and J 5 bases short, with 13 bases between. The CDR3 runs to 16 residues. The CDR3 nucleotides read TGTGCCAGCAGTTACTCTAAGGGGAGGGGGACCGGGGAGCTGTTTTTT. It specifies CASSYSKGRGTGELFF.

The chain's CDR3 is CASSAIYTDTQYF. As DNA, the CDR3 is TGTGCCAGCAGCGCGATCTACACAGATACGCAGTATTTT. The V and J genes are TRBV7-3 and TRBJ2-3, with D unresolved. Germline loops: CDR1 SGHTA, CDR2 FQGTGA. Trimming shortened V by 5 bases and J by 2 bases, and 8 bases separated the two germline ends. This CDR3 has 13 residues.